These 10 T cell receptor beta chains were sequenced from one sample in a study of T-cell reconstitution after alpha-beta-depleted transplantation in children. Molecular barcoding with unique molecular identifiers was used for the TCRbeta library. Via MiXCR, TCRdb re-called the PCR reads, giving one row per CDR3 protein. The data contain about 580,000 distinct CDR3 sequences, more than 20% of them seen just once; the ten biggest clones take up 12% to 15%. Sequenced here: PBMCs, mostly from graft donor cells, sampled 360 days after TCRalphabeta/CD19-depleted stem cell transplant. These receptor sequences come from a boy less than two years old who had a stem cell transplant for acute myeloid leukemia, so the T cells may come from the graft donor.

This clonotype was counted between two and nine times. The chain has TRBV24-1 and TRBJ2-3, with TRBD1 as a possible D gene (7 bases). Between the trimmed V and J ends, which lost 4 bases and 3 bases, there was a span of 13 bases. The CDR3 runs to 15 residues. Germline V CDR1 and CDR2: KGHDR, SFDVKD. CDR3 nucleotide sequence: TGTGCCACCAGTGAAGGAGGGGGCTCGACAGATACGCAGTATTTT. Translating it yields CATSEGGGSTDTQYF.

The sample holds many counts of this clonotype. The rearrangement links TRBV20-1 to TRBJ2-1; TRBD2 might be the D (5 bases). The CDR3 has 13 residues. Germline V gene sequence: CDR1 DFQATT, CDR2 SNEGSKA (reference sequence). V was shortened by 5 bases and J by 1 base, with 9 bases between the two germline ends. The CDR3 region is CSARSGSYNEQFF. The CDR3 bases are TGCAGTGCTCGAAGCGGATCCTACAATGAGCAGTTCTTC.

Notes on this clonotype: A read error is possible here, since a much larger clone lies one base away. The chain employs TRBV20-1 and TRBJ2-7; 13 nucleotides line up with TRBD2. The V segment lost 5 bases and the J segment 0 bases; nucleotides outside the gene matches: 4. This CDR3 region has 15 residues. The germline V gene encodes CDR1 DFQATT and CDR2 SNEGSKA (reference sequence). The CDR3 here is CSALGTSGVSYEQYF. CDR3 nucleotides: TGCAGTGCTCTGGGGACTAGCGGGGTCTCCTACGAGCAGTACTTC.

This clonotype appeared once. The chain has TRBV7-9 and TRBJ2-5, with 8 bases matching TRBD2. Germline trimming cut 1 base from V and 6 bases from J; bases unmatched to any gene: 4. The length of the CDR3 is 14 residues. The V gene's germline CDR1 is SEHNR and CDR2 FQNEAQ (reference sequence). Here the CDR3 DNA reads TGTGCCAGCAGCTTAGGAGGCGGGAGGAAGACCCAGTACTTC. It codes for CASSLGGGRKTQYF.

This clonotype was observed a handful of times. V is TRBV29-1 and J is TRBJ2-1, with 10 bases lining up with TRBD2. With 6 bases clipped from V and 3 bases from J, the junction kept 8 bases outside the gene matches. The CDR3 contains 15 residues. Germline CDR1 and CDR2: SQVTM and ANQGSEA. The CDR3 reads CSVRPPSGGYNEQFF. CDR3 sequence (DNA): TGCAGCGTCCGCCCCCCTAGCGGGGGCTACAATGAGCAGTTCTTC.

The rearrangement uses TRBV2 and TRBJ2-2, with 12 bases fitting TRBD2. V lost 5 bases to trimming and J lost 5 bases; unmatched junction nucleotides: 6. The CDR3 extends over 16 amino acids. Germline V gene lookup returns CDR1 SNHLY and CDR2 FYNNEI. CDR3 amino acids: CASSPLAGGRTGELFF. CDR3 DNA: TGTGCCAGCAGTCCCCTAGCGGGGGGGCGGACCGGGGAGCTGTTTTTT.

A word on this clonotype: A much larger clone is a single base away; this may be a read error. DNA of the CDR3: TGTGCCAGCAGCACGCAGCCGGAGGGGGGACACACCGGGGAGCTGTTTTTT. Translated: CASSTQPEGGHTGELFF. This chain links TRBV4-2 with TRBJ2-2, with D possibly called TRBD1 or TRBD2 (6 bases each). The length of the CDR3 is 17 residues. V gave up 5 bases and J gave up 3 bases, with 19 bases separating them. Germline V gene data show CDR1 as LGHNA and CDR2 as YNFKEQ.

This chain links TRBV4-1 with TRBJ2-3, with D unresolved. CDR3 size: 16 residues. Trimming stripped 4 bases from V and 0 bases from J, with 14 bases between. CDR1 MGHRA and CDR2 YSYEKL come from the germline V gene. The CDR3 DNA follows: TGCGCCAGCAGCCCCCAGGCGACCCATAGCACAGATACGCAGTATTTT. Translated, it gives CASSPQATHSTDTQYF.

This chain uses TRBV7-6 with TRBJ2-1; no clear D. CDR3 length: 15 residues. Germline CDR1 is SGHVS and CDR2 is FNYEAQ. The V end lost 5 bases, the J end lost 3 bases, and 14 bases lay between the germline ends. CDR3 sequence reads: CASSPFPSHYNEQFF. CDR3 nucleotides: TGTGCCAGCAGCCCGTTTCCAAGTCACTACAATGAGCAGTTCTTC.

In this sample, this clonotype turned up a few times. The chain carries TRBV29-1 and TRBJ2-7, with D unresolved. V dropped 4 bases and J dropped 0 bases, with 10 bases sitting between them. CDR1 is SQVTM and CDR2 is ANQGSEA in the germline V gene. This CDR3 has 13 residues. The DNA of the CDR3 is TGCAGCGTTGGAGGCAGGTCCTCCTACGAGCAGTACTTC. Protein: CSVGGRSSYEQYF.